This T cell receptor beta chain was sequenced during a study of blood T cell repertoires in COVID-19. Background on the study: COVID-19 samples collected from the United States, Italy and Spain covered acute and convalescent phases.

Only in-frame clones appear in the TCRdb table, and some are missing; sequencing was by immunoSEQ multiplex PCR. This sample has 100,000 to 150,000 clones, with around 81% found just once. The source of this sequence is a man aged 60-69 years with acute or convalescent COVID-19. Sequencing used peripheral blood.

CDR3 bases: TGTGCCATCGGGTTAGCGGGAGGAAATGAGCAGTTCTTC. Residues: CAIGLAGGNEQFF. V is TRBV10-3 and J is TRBJ2-1; 10 nucleotides line up with TRBD2. Germline V gene lookup returns CDR1 ENHRY and CDR2 SYGVKD. With V trimmed by 8 bases and J by 7 bases, 5 bases remained unmatched. There are 13 residues in the CDR3.